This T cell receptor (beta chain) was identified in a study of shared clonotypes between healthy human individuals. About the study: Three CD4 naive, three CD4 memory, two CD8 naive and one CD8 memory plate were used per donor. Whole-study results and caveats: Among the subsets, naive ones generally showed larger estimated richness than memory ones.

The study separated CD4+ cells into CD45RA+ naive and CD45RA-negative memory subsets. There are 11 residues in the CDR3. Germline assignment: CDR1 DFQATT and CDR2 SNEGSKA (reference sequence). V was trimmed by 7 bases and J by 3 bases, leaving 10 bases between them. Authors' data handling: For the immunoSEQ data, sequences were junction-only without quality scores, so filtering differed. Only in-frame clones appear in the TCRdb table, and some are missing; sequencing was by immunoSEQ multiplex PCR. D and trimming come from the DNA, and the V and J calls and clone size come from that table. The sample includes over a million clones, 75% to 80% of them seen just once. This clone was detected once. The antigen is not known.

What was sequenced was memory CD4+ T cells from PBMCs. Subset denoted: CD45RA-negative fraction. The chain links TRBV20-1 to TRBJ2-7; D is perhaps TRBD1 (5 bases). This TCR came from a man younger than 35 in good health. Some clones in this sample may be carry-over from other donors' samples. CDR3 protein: CSGGQGYEQYF. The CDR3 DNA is TGCAGTGGTGGGCAGGGCTACGAGCAGTACTTC.